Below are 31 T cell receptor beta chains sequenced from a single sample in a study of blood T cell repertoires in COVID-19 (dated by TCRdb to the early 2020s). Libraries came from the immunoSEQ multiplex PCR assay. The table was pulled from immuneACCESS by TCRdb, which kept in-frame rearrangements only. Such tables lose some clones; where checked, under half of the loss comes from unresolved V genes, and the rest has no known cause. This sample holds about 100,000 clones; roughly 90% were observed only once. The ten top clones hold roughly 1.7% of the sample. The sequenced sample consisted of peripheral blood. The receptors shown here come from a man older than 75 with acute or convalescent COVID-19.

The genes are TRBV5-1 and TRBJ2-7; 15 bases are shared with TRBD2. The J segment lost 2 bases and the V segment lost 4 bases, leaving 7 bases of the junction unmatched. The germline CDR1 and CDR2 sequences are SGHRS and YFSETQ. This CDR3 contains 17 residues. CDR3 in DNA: TGCGCCAGCAGCCCGGGGACTAGCGGGAGGCCAACCTACGAGCAGTACTTC. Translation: CASSPGTSGRPTYEQYF.

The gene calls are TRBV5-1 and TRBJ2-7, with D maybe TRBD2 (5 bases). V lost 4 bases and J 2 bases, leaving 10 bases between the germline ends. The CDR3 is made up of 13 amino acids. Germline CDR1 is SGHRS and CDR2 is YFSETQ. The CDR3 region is CASSATGTYEQYF. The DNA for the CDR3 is TGCGCCAGCAGCGCAACCGGGACCTACGAGCAGTACTTC.

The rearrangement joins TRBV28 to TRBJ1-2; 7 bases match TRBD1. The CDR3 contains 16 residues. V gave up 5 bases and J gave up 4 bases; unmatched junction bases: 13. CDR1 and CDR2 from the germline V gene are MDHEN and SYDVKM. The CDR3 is CASSGPLRGSSYGYTF. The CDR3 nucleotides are TGTGCCAGCAGTGGGCCCCTCAGGGGGAGTTCCTATGGCTACACCTTC.

CDR3 protein: CASSFALGELFF. DNA for the CDR3: TGTGCCAGCAGCTTTGCGCTCGGGGAGCTGTTTTTT. This rearrangement joins TRBV7-2 to TRBJ2-2, with D unresolved. Deletions cut 3 bases from V and 7 bases from J, with 6 bases between. CDR3 length equals 12 residues. Germline CDR1 reads SGHTA; CDR2 reads FQGNSA.

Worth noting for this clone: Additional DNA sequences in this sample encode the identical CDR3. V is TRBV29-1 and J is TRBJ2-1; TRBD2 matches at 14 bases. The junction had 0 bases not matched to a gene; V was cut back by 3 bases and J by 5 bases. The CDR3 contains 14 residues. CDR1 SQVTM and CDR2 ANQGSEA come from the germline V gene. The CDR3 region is CSVEGLAGDNEQFF. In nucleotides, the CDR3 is TGCAGCGTTGAGGGACTAGCGGGAGACAATGAGCAGTTCTTC.

This CDR3 is CASSPHGRDSGMDEQFF. The CDR3 bases are TGTGCCAGCAGCCCACACGGGAGGGATAGCGGGATGGATGAGCAGTTCTTC. This rearrangement joins TRBV7-3 to TRBJ2-1; 8 nucleotides align to TRBD2. Germline V gene data show CDR1 as SGHTA and CDR2 as FQGTGA. The trim removed 5 bases at V and 8 bases at J, leaving 17 bases unmatched. The CDR3 extends over 17 amino acids.

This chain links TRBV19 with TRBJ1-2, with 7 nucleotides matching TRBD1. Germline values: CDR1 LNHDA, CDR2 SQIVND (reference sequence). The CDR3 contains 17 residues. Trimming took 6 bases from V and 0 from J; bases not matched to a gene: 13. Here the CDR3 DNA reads TGTGCCAGTAGCCCGAGGGTAGACAGGGCGGCTAACTATGGCTACACCTTC. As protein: CASSPRVDRAANYGYTF.

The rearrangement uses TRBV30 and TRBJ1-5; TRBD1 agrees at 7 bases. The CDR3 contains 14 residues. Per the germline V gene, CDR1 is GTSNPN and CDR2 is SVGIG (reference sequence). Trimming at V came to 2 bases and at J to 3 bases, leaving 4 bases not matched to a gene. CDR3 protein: CAWSQTGINQPQHF. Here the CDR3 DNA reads TGTGCCTGGAGTCAGACAGGGATCAATCAGCCCCAGCATTTT.

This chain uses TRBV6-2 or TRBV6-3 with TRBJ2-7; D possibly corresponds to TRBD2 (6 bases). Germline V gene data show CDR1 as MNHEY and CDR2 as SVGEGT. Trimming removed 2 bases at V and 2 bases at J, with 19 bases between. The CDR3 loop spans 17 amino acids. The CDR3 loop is CASSYLGSGAKTYEQYF. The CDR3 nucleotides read TGTGCCAGCAGTTACCTTGGTAGCGGAGCAAAAACCTACGAGCAGTACTTC.

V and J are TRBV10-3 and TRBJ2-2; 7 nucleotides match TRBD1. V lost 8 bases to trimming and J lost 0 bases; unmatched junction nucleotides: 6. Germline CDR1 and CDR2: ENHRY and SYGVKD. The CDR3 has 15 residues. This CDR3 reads CAIGQGGTNTGELFF. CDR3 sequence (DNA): TGTGCCATCGGCCAAGGGGGCACGAACACCGGGGAGCTGTTTTTT.

This CDR3 is CASSPRQIPSYGYTF. The CDR3 coding sequence is TGTGCCAGCAGCCCCCGACAGATTCCATCCTATGGCTACACCTTC. The rearrangement joins TRBV5-5 to TRBJ1-2; D may be TRBD1 (5 bases). CDR3 length: 15 residues. V was pared by 4 bases and J by 4 bases, with 17 bases between. Germline V gives CDR1 SGHKS, CDR2 YYEKEE (reference sequence).

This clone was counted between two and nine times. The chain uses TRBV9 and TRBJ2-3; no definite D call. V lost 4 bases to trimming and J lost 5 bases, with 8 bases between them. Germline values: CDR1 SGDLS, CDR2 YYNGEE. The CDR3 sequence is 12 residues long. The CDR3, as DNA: TGTGCCAGCAGCACCAGAATAGATACGCAGTATTTT. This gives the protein CASSTRIDTQYF.

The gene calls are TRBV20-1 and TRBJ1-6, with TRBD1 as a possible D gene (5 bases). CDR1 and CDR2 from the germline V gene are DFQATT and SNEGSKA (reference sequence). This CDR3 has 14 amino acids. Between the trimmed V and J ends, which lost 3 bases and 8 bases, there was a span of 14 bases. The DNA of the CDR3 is TGCAGTGCTAGTCAGGGAATAGGGGATTCACCCCTCCACTTT. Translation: CSASQGIGDSPLHF.

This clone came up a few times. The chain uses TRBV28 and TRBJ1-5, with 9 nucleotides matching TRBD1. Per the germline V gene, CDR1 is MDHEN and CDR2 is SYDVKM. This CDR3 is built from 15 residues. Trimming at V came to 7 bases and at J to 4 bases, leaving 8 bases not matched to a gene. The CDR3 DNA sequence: TGTGCCAGCACCAAAAGCGGGACAGGGAATCAGCCCCAGCATTTT. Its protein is CASTKSGTGNQPQHF.

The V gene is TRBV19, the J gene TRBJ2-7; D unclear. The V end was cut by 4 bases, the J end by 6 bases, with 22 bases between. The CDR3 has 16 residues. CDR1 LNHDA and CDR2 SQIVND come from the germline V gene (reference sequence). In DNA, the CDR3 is TGTGCCAGTAGTACCCGCCGGCAGGTCTCCTTCTTCGAGCAGTACTTC. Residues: CASSTRRQVSFFEQYF.

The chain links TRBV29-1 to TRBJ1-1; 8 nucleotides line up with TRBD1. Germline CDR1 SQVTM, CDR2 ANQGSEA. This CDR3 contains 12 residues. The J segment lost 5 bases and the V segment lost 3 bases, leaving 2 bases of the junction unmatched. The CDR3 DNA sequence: TGCAGCGTTGATGACAGGGGTACTGAAGCTTTCTTT. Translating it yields CSVDDRGTEAFF.

The CDR3 DNA follows: TGTGCCAGCAGCCAACAAGCGTGGAGTGAAAAACTGTTTTTT. As protein: CASSQQAWSEKLFF. This rearrangement joins TRBV3-1 (or the pseudogene TRBV3-2) to TRBJ1-4; the D is unclear. The CDR3 is made up of 14 amino acids. From germline, CDR1 is LGHDT and CDR2 YNNKEL (reference sequence). V dropped 2 bases and J dropped 7 bases, with 11 bases sitting between them.

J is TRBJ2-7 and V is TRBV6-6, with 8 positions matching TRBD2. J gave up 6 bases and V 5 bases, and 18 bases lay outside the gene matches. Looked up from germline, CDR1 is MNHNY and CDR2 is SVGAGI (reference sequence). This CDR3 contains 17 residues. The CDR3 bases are TGTGCCAGCAGTCCACTTTCAGGGCGAGCGGGAGATACCGAGCAGTACTTC. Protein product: CASSPLSGRAGDTEQYF.

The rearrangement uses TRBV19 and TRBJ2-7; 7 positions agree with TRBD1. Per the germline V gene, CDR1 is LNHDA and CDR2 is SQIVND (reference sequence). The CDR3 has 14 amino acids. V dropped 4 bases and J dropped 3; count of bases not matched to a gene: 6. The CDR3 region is CASSSTGTDYEQYF. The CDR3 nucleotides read TGTGCCAGTAGTAGTACCGGGACAGACTACGAGCAGTACTTC. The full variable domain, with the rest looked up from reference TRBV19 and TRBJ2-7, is DGGITQSPKYLFRKEGQNVTLSCEQNLNHDAMYWYRQDPGQGLRLIYYSQIVNDFQKGDIAEGYSVSREKKESFPLTVTSAQKNPTAFYLCASSSTGTDYEQYFGPGTRLTVT.

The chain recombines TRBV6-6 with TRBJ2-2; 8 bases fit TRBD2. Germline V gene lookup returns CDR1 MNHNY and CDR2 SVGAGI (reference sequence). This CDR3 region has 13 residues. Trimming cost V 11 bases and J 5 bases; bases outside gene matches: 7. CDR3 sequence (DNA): TGTGCCCTTAGCGGGGCGGGGACCGGGGAGCTGTTTTTT. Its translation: CALSGAGTGELFF.

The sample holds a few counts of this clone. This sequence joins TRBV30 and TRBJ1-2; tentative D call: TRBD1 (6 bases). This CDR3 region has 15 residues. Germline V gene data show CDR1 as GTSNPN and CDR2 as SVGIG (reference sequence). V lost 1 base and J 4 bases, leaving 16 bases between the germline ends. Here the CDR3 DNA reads TGTGCCTGGAGTGAACAGGGCAACACTCCCTATGGCTACACCTTC. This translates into CAWSEQGNTPYGYTF.

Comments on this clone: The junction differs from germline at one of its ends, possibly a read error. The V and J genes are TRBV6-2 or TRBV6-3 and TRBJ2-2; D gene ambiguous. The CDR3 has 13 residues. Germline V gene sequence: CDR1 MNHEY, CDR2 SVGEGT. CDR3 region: CASSYFNNGELFF. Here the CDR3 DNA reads TGTGCCAGCAGTTACTTTAACAACGGGGAGCTGTTTTTT.

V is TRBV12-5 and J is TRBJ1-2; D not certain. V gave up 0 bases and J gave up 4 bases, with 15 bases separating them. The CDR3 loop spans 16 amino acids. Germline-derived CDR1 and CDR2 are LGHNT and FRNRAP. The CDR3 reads CASGLVRSGYGYGYTF. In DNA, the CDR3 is TGTGCTAGTGGTTTGGTACGTTCGGGATACGGCTATGGCTACACCTTC.

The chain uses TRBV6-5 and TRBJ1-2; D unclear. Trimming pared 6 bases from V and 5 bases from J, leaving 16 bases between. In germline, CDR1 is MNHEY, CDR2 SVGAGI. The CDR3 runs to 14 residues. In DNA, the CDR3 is TGTGCCAGCAGCGCAGGCCAGGCACGTTATGGCTACACCTTC. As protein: CASSAGQARYGYTF.

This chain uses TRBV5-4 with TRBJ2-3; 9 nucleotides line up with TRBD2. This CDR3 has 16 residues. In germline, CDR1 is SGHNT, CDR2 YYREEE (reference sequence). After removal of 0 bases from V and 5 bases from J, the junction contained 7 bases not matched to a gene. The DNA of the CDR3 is TGTGCCAGCAGCTTGGGAGTAGCGGGAGTTGTAGATACGCAGTATTTT. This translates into CASSLGVAGVVDTQYF.

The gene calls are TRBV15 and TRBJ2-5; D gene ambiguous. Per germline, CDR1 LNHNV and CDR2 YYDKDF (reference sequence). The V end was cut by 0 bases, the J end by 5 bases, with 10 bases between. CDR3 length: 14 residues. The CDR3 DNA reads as TGTGCCACCAGCAGAGAACCCGCGGTCGAGACCCAGTACTTC. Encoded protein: CATSREPAVETQYF.

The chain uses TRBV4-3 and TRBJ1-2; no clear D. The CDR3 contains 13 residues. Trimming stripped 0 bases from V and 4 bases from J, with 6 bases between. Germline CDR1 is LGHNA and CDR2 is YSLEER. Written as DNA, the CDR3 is TGCGCCAGCAGCCAAGACAGGATCTATGGCTACACCTTC. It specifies CASSQDRIYGYTF.

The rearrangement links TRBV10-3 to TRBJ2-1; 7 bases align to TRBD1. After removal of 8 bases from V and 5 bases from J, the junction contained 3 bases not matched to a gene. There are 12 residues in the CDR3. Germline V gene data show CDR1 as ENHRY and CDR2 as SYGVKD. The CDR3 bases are TGTGCCATCCGGGACAGAGACAATGAGCAGTTCTTC. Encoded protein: CAIRDRDNEQFF.

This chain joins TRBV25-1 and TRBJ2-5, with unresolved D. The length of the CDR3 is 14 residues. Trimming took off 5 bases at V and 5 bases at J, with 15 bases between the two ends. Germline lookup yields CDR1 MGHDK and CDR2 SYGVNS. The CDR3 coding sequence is TGTGCCAGCAGTCCTAACAGTCCCCCTGAGACCCAGTACTTC. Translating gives CASSPNSPPETQYF.

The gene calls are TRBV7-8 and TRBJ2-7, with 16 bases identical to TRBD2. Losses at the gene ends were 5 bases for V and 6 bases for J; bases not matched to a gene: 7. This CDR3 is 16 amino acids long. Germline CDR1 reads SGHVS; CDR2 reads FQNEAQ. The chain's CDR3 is CASSRGTSGRDSEQYF. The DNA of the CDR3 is TGTGCCAGCAGCAGGGGGACTAGCGGGAGGGATTCCGAGCAGTACTTC.

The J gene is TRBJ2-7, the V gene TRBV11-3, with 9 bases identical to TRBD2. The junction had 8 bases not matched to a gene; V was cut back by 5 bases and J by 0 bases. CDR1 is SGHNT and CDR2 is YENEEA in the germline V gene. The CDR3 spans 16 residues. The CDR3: CASSPRLAVFSYEQYF. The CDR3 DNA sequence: TGTGCCAGCAGCCCCCGACTAGCGGTGTTCTCCTACGAGCAGTACTTC.